The clone carrying this T cell receptor (beta chain) was seen many times. Patients having uncontrolled infection, another autoimmune disease, pregnancy or lactation were not included. About 10 ml of fresh peripheral blood supplied the PBMCs. V lost 1 base to trimming and J lost 3 bases, with 4 bases between them. The CDR3 is 13 amino acids. Germline CDR1 is DFQATT and CDR2 is SNEGSKA (reference sequence). The CDR3 regions of TCR beta were amplified from RNA transcripts. TCR CDR3 underwent first-round RT-PCR with the HTBI primer set. Each CDR3 protein gets one entry after TCRdb re-called the multiplex PCR reads with MiXCR. Of over 300,000 distinct CDR3 sequences in the sample, about 13% were seen once. This sample was taken from a study of T cells in Graves' hyperthyroidism and ophthalmopathy. Study in general: Peripheral blood was collected at initial diagnosis, before any treatment.

This chain links TRBV20-1 with TRBJ1-6; D is unresolved. This TCR derives from a woman aged 40 to 55 with Graves' ophthalmopathy. Source material: blood. CDR3 in DNA: TGCAGTGCTAGAGTGAGCTATAATTCACCCCTCCACTTT. Its translation is CSARVSYNSPLHF.